One and the same sample provided the 20 T cell receptor beta chains below, sequenced in a study of blood T cell repertoires in COVID-19. Assay: immunoSEQ multiplex PCR; the TCRdb copy retains only in-frame clones and omits some. The sample holds almost 250,000 clones, about 83% seen once. Material for sequencing was peripheral blood. Source of these receptors: a woman aged 80 or older with COVID-19, enrolled during active disease.

The V and J genes are TRBV28 and TRBJ1-6; a weak D match, TRBD1 (5 bases). CDR1 is MDHEN, CDR2 SYDVKM, per germline. Trimming stripped 4 bases from V and 0 bases from J, with 16 bases between. The CDR3 loop spans 18 amino acids. The CDR3 region has the DNA TGTGCCAGCAGTTCCCCGGCAGGGCTGAGCTCCTATAATTCACCCCTCCACTTT. Encoded protein: CASSSPAGLSSYNSPLHF.

This clone showed up just once. The chain combines TRBV11-2 with TRBJ1-4, with D perhaps TRBD1 (5 bases). This CDR3 is 15 amino acids long. Trimming pared 6 bases from V and 3 bases from J, leaving 14 bases between. The germline CDR1 and CDR2 sequences are SGHAT and FQNNGV. This CDR3 is CASSRTGGANEKLFF. CDR3 sequence (DNA): TGTGCCAGCAGTAGAACAGGCGGAGCTAATGAAAAACTGTTTTTT. The full variable domain, completed using reference TRBV11-2 and TRBJ1-4, is EAGVAQSPRYKIIEKRQSVAFWCNPISGHATLYWYQQILGQGPKLLIQFQNNGVVDDSQLPKDRFSAERLKGVDSTLKIQPAKLEDSAVYLCASSRTGGANEKLFFGSGTQLSVL.

The rearrangement links TRBV5-1 to TRBJ1-2; TRBD1 matches at 9 bases. CDR3 length: 14 residues. Germline CDR1 SGHRS, CDR2 YFSETQ. With V trimmed by 3 bases and J by 4 bases, 4 bases remained unmatched. CDR3 region: CASSSQGAGYGYTF. CDR3 DNA sequence: TGCGCCAGCAGCTCACAGGGGGCAGGCTATGGCTACACCTTC.

V usage is TRBV7-9 and J usage is TRBJ2-3; D is uncertain. The CDR3 consists of 12 residues. CDR1 and CDR2 (germline): SEHNR, FQNEAQ (reference sequence). Between the trimmed V and J ends, which lost 5 bases and 8 bases, there was a span of 11 bases. CDR3 sequence: CASSPSIVTQYF. CDR3 sequence (DNA): TGTGCCAGCAGCCCCTCTATAGTTACGCAGTATTTT.

V and J are TRBV3-1 (or the pseudogene TRBV3-2) and TRBJ1-3, with D unresolved. Germline values: CDR1 LGHDT, CDR2 YNNKEL (reference sequence). V was cut by 2 bases and J by 1 base, with 9 bases left in between. This CDR3 region has 15 residues. In DNA form, the CDR3 reads TGTGCCAGCAGCCAATTCATAGTGTCTGGAAACACCATATATTTT. Translating it yields CASSQFIVSGNTIYF.

The CDR3 nucleotides read TGTGCCAGCAGCTGGACAGAGTATGGCTACACCTTC. As protein: CASSWTEYGYTF. V usage is TRBV28 and J usage is TRBJ1-2; the D gene is possibly TRBD1 (6 bases). Germline assignment: CDR1 MDHEN and CDR2 SYDVKM. Trimming pared 6 bases from V and 5 bases from J, leaving 10 bases between. There are 12 residues in the CDR3.

This clone was observed a single time. V usage is TRBV19 and J usage is TRBJ2-1; TRBD2 matches 14 bases. Germline CDR1 and CDR2: LNHDA and SQIVND (reference sequence). J was trimmed by 2 bases and V by 6 bases; bases with no gene match: 9. The length of the CDR3 is 18 residues. CDR3 in DNA: TGTGCCAGTAGGAGGACTAGCGGGGGGCAAACCCCCTACAATGAGCAGTTCTTC. Protein: CASRRTSGGQTPYNEQFF.

As regards this clone: This CDR3 is also generated by other DNA sequences in the sample. The V gene is TRBV19, the J gene TRBJ1-2; D perhaps matches TRBD1 (5 bases). The germline gives CDR1 LNHDA, CDR2 SQIVND (reference sequence). Deletions cut 2 bases from V and 4 bases from J, with 14 bases between. The CDR3 is 15 amino acids. This CDR3 reads CASSISGQGGYGYTF. CDR3 DNA sequence: TGTGCCAGTAGTATAAGTGGGCAGGGAGGCTATGGCTACACCTTC.

The J gene is TRBJ1-2, the V gene TRBV10-3; D might be TRBD1 (6 bases). With 0 bases removed from V and 9 bases from J, the gap between germline ends came to 14 bases. CDR3 size: 14 residues. The germline gives CDR1 ENHRY, CDR2 SYGVKD. CDR3 amino acids: CAISESGAGVRYTF. Written as DNA, the CDR3 is TGTGCCATCAGTGAGTCGGGGGCAGGGGTACGCTACACCTTC.

The chain carries TRBV30 and TRBJ2-2; a weak D match, TRBD2 (6 bases). V gave up 5 bases and J gave up 0 bases, with 13 bases separating them. This CDR3 has 15 amino acids. The V gene's germline CDR1 is GTSNPN and CDR2 SVGIG (reference sequence). The CDR3 DNA reads TGTGCCTGGTACTTCAGGAGGGCGAACACCGGGGAGCTGTTTTTT. Amino acid sequence: CAWYFRRANTGELFF. Filled out from reference TRBV30 and TRBJ2-2, the complete variable domain reads SQTIHQWPATLVQPVGSPLSLECTVEGTSNPNLYWYRQAAGRGLQLLFYSVGIGQISSEVPQNLSASRPQDRQFILSSKKLLLSDSGFYLCAWYFRRANTGELFFGEGSRLTVL.

This clone was recorded only once. The chain carries TRBV9 and TRBJ2-5; weak D call: TRBD1 (5 bases). The CDR3 contains 14 residues. From germline, CDR1 is SGDLS and CDR2 YYNGEE. Trimming pared 7 bases from V and 5 bases from J, leaving 18 bases between. CDR3 loop: CASRTGLLGETQYF. In DNA, the CDR3 is TGTGCCAGCCGCACAGGCCTCTTAGGGGAGACCCAGTACTTC.

The chain employs TRBV29-1 and TRBJ1-4, with 7 bases that match TRBD1. The germline V gene encodes CDR1 SQVTM and CDR2 ANQGSEA. V was pared by 6 bases and J by 7 bases, with 8 bases of the junction left unmatched. There are 13 residues in the CDR3. This chain's CDR3 is CSVLRGVGEKLFF. Here the CDR3 DNA reads TGCAGCGTCCTCAGGGGGGTTGGTGAAAAACTGTTTTTT. The variable domain in full, with the rest retrieved from reference TRBV29-1 and TRBJ1-4, is SAVISQKPSRDICQRGTSLTIQCQVDSQVTMMFWYRQQPGQSLTLIATANQGSEATYESGFVIDKFPISRPNLTFSTLTVSNMSPEDSSIYLCSVLRGVGEKLFFGSGTQLSVL.

This sequence joins TRBV5-4 and TRBJ1-1; TRBD1 is a possible D gene (5 bases). Germline CDR1 and CDR2: SGHNT and YYREEE (reference sequence). This CDR3 region has 13 residues. Trimming left V 4 bases short and J 4 bases short, with 11 bases between. CDR3 in amino acids: CASSRTGGTEAFF. As DNA, the CDR3 is TGTGCCAGCAGCCGGACCGGGGGCACTGAAGCTTTCTTT.

The V call is TRBV10-3, the J call TRBJ1-2; 9 bases line up with TRBD1. The CDR3 totals 14 residues. Per the germline V gene, CDR1 is ENHRY and CDR2 is SYGVKD. With V trimmed by 2 bases and J by 8 bases, 6 bases remained unmatched. CDR3 coding DNA: TGTGCCATCAGTGAGGCGGGACAGGGCAGGGGCTACACCTTC. The encoded protein is CAISEAGQGRGYTF.

The chain links TRBV28 to TRBJ2-2; possible D gene TRBD1, 7 bases. The CDR3 has 16 amino acids. Between the trimmed V and J ends, which lost 7 bases and 5 bases, there was a span of 20 bases. The germline gives CDR1 MDHEN, CDR2 SYDVKM. The CDR3 region is CASTPAGGKLTGELFF. The CDR3 DNA reads TGTGCCAGCACCCCGGCAGGGGGGAAATTAACCGGGGAGCTGTTTTTT.

A single count supports this clone. The gene calls are TRBV30 and TRBJ1-1; 10 nucleotides align to TRBD1. Germline V gene lookup returns CDR1 GTSNPN and CDR2 SVGIG (reference sequence). J gave up 11 bases and V 5 bases, and 11 bases lay outside the gene matches. The CDR3 sequence is 13 residues long. The CDR3 sequence is CAWGGQGRLRAFF. CDR3 sequence (DNA): TGTGCCTGGGGGGGACAGGGGAGGCTCCGGGCTTTCTTT. The variable domain in full, with the rest retrieved from reference TRBV30 and TRBJ1-1, is SQTIHQWPATLVQPVGSPLSLECTVEGTSNPNLYWYRQAAGRGLQLLFYSVGIGQISSEVPQNLSASRPQDRQFILSSKKLLLSDSGFYLCAWGGQGRLRAFFGQGTRLTVV.

V and J are TRBV7-6 and TRBJ2-3; 10 bases align to TRBD1. With V trimmed by 0 bases and J by 4 bases, 7 bases remained unmatched. This CDR3 has 17 residues. Germline V lookup: CDR1 SGHVS, CDR2 FNYEAQ. The CDR3 DNA sequence: TGTGCCAGCAGCTTAGCGCGACAGGGGGCGTCGGCAGATACGCAGTATTTT. It is translated as CASSLARQGASADTQYF.

As for this clone: Because the CDR3's place on the DNA is in doubt, the DNA is left out and the CDR3 is given as listed by TCRdb. The V call is TRBV1, the J call TRBJ1-2; no check of the table's D call, TRBD1, against the DNA was made. TRBV1 is listed as a pseudogene. Termini included, the CDR3 measures 15 amino acids. Here the CDR3 reads CTSSDVGGGSYGYTF.

J is TRBJ2-1 and V is TRBV21-1; the tabulated D call, TRBD1, remains unverified against the DNA. TRBV21-1 is shown as a pseudogene. The CDR3 is made up of 15 amino acids. The CDR3 region is CASSNWEGDYNEQFF. In DNA, the CDR3 is TGTGCCAGCAGCAACTGGGAAGGGGACTACAATGAGCAGTTCTTC.

The chain uses TRBV6-5 and TRBJ2-2; unclear D gene. The CDR3 runs to 14 residues. Trimming removed 6 bases at V and 0 bases at J, with 8 bases between. CDR1 is MNHEY, CDR2 SVGAGI, per germline. The CDR3: CASRAGTNTGELFF. The CDR3 bases are TGTGCCAGCAGGGCAGGCACGAACACCGGGGAGCTGTTTTTT.